The 14 T cell receptor beta chains below were found in one sample sequenced in a study of cytomegalovirus exposure and HLA in healthy donors. Primers for the PCR totalled 60 Vbeta and 13 Jbeta. Generated by immunoSEQ multiplex PCR, the TCRdb table keeps only in-frame clones and is missing some. The profile shows under 200,000 clones, around 85% of them singletons. Sequencing was done on a sample of PBMCs. All receptors derive from a middle-aged man in good health and CMV-seronegative.

The chain couples TRBV7-9 to TRBJ1-2; D perhaps matches TRBD1 (5 bases). The germline V gene has CDR1 SEHNR and CDR2 FQNEAQ (reference sequence). V was trimmed by 10 bases and J by 13 bases, leaving 16 bases between them. This CDR3 has 10 amino acids. As DNA, the CDR3 is TGTGCCACTCTATGGGGGGTGGTCACCTTC. Its translation: CATLWGVVTF.

On this clone: Other nucleotide sequences in the sample specify the same CDR3. The chain joins TRBV7-9 to TRBJ2-7, with D perhaps matching TRBD2 (6 bases). Germline V gives CDR1 SEHNR, CDR2 FQNEAQ (reference sequence). V was pared by 0 bases and J by 6 bases, with 9 bases between. CDR3 size: 13 residues. DNA of the CDR3: TGTGCCAGCAGCTTAGCGGGAGGCCCCGAGCAGTACTTC. It translates to CASSLAGGPEQYF.

The chain is built from TRBV4-1 and TRBJ2-5; D gene unclear. V lost 5 bases and J lost 4, with 14 bases in between. The germline V gene has CDR1 MGHRA and CDR2 YSYEKL. The CDR3 has 14 residues. CDR3 protein: CASSARVPVETQYF. CDR3 in DNA: TGCGCCAGCAGCGCACGCGTTCCGGTAGAGACCCAGTACTTC.

This clone turned up a few times. This sequence joins TRBV4-2 and TRBJ2-5; 13 nucleotides match TRBD2. Losses at the gene ends were 3 bases for V and 4 bases for J; bases not matched to a gene: 5. Germline values: CDR1 LGHNA, CDR2 YNFKEQ. The CDR3 covers 16 residues. This chain's CDR3 is CASSQETSGGLETQYF. The CDR3, as DNA: TGTGCCAGCAGCCAGGAGACTAGCGGGGGGCTAGAGACCCAGTACTTC.

The V call is TRBV5-1, the J call TRBJ1-1; a possible D gene is TRBD1 (5 bases). V lost 0 bases and J 5 bases, leaving 11 bases between the germline ends. CDR3 length: 14 amino acids. The V gene's germline CDR1 is SGHRS and CDR2 YFSETQ. In DNA, the CDR3 is TGCGCCAGCAGCTTGGAAGGGGCGGATACTGAAGCTTTCTTT. It codes for CASSLEGADTEAFF.

This chain links TRBV7-9 with TRBJ2-7; 8 bases map to TRBD1. The germline V gene encodes CDR1 SEHNR and CDR2 FQNEAQ (reference sequence). CDR3 size: 14 residues. Trimming at V came to 6 bases and at J to 3 bases, leaving 7 bases not matched to a gene. The CDR3 region is CASSAGTGLYEQYF. CDR3 nucleotide sequence: TGTGCCAGCAGTGCCGGGACAGGACTCTACGAGCAGTACTTC.

J is TRBJ2-1 and V is TRBV4-2; TRBD2 is a possible D gene (6 bases). The CDR3 runs 15 residues. Trimming shortened V by 0 bases and J by 10 bases, and 16 bases separated the two germline ends. Germline V gene data show CDR1 as LGHNA and CDR2 as YNFKEQ. The CDR3 loop is CASSQEERGGLEQFF. The CDR3 DNA sequence: TGTGCCAGCAGCCAAGAAGAGAGGGGAGGATTGGAGCAGTTCTTC.

This chain links TRBV9 with TRBJ1-6; TRBD1 is a possible D gene (5 bases). The CDR3 is 17 amino acids. V lost 4 bases, J lost 5 bases, and 19 bases lay in between. CDR1 and CDR2 from the germline V gene are SGDLS and YYNGEE. The CDR3 DNA follows: TGTGCCAGCAGCTTGTCCCGGGACTCCAGGGATAATTCACCCCTCCACTTT. It translates to CASSLSRDSRDNSPLHF.

The chain is built from TRBV19 and TRBJ1-5; 9 nucleotides align to TRBD1. This CDR3 has 15 amino acids. Losses at the gene ends were 5 bases for V and 4 bases for J; bases not matched to a gene: 6. The germline V gene encodes CDR1 LNHDA and CDR2 SQIVND (reference sequence). The chain's CDR3 is CASSGDREGNQPQHF. In DNA, the CDR3 is TGTGCCAGTAGTGGGGACAGGGAGGGGAATCAGCCCCAGCATTTT.

This chain links TRBV7-8 with TRBJ2-2, with D maybe TRBD1 (6 bases). Germline values: CDR1 SGHVS, CDR2 FQNEAQ. V was trimmed by 11 bases and J by 5 bases, leaving 21 bases between them. The CDR3 contains 15 residues. The CDR3 DNA is TGTGCCGGGGAGACCGACAGGCTGGAGACCGGGGAGCTGTTTTTT. It is translated as CAGETDRLETGELFF.

The CDR3 loop is CASSWDISADLHF. The CDR3, as DNA: TGCGCCAGCAGCTGGGACATTAGTGCGGACCTCCACTTT. V and J are TRBV5-1 and TRBJ1-6; tentative D call: TRBD1 (6 bases). Trimming cost V 3 bases and J 15 bases, with 16 bases left between them. CDR1 is SGHRS, CDR2 YFSETQ, per germline. The CDR3 is made up of 13 amino acids.

The chain combines TRBV30 with TRBJ1-2; TRBD1 aligns across 11 bases. V trimming: 3 bases; J trimming: 7 bases; junction bases outside the gene matches: 7. CDR3 size: 14 residues. Germline-derived CDR1 and CDR2 are GTSNPN and SVGIG (reference sequence). CDR3 coding DNA: TGTGCCTGGAGCCCCGGACAGGGGGCGCTTGGCTACACCTTC. This gives the protein CAWSPGQGALGYTF. The entire variable domain, with the rest obtained from reference TRBV30 and TRBJ1-2, is as follows: SQTIHQWPATLVQPVGSPLSLECTVEGTSNPNLYWYRQAAGRGLQLLFYSVGIGQISSEVPQNLSASRPQDRQFILSSKKLLLSDSGFYLCAWSPGQGALGYTFGSGTRLTVV.

This sequence joins TRBV6-1 and TRBJ2-5, with D tentatively TRBD1 (6 bases). This CDR3 has 15 residues. Looked up from germline, CDR1 is MNHNS and CDR2 is SASEGT. Trimming removed 1 base from V and 5 bases from J, with 14 bases in between. CDR3 loop: CASSEGQVHGETQYF. DNA for the CDR3: TGTGCCAGCAGTGAAGGACAGGTCCACGGGGAGACCCAGTACTTC.

This chain links TRBV7-2 with TRBJ1-2; D is possibly TRBD1 (5 bases). In germline, CDR1 is SGHTA, CDR2 FQGNSA. The CDR3 totals 13 residues. V lost 1 base, J lost 13 bases, and 16 bases lay in between. The CDR3 protein is CASSLDWGLGGTF. CDR3 sequence (DNA): TGTGCCAGCAGCTTAGACTGGGGACTCGGGGGCACCTTC.